This T cell receptor beta chain was profiled in a study of blood T cell repertoires in COVID-19. Study details: Spain, Italy and the United States supplied samples that represented acute and convalescent COVID-19. T cells, B-cell-depleted T cells, or PBMCs provided the cDNA or gDNA that served as material.

This CDR3 spans 12 amino acids. V lost 6 bases and J lost 8, with 11 bases in between. Germline CDR1 is LGHDT and CDR2 is YNNKEL (reference sequence). Original analysis: Estimation of nucleated cell counts was performed using reference gene primer amplification. Profiling relied on immunoSEQ multiplex PCR, and the TCRdb table lists in-frame clones only, not all of them. The DNA was the basis for D and trimming; V, J and clone size are from that table. The table shows more than 95,000 clones, with roughly 85% occurring only once. The sequenced sample consisted of peripheral blood. The TCR comes from a man aged 45-60 years in a cohort sampled during active COVID-19. This sequence joins TRBV3-1 (or the pseudogene TRBV3-2) and TRBJ2-1; D is undetermined. CDR3 region: CASSILSYEQFF. CDR3 coding DNA: TGTGCCAGCAGTATACTTAGCTATGAGCAGTTCTTC.